These 7 T cell receptor beta chains originate from one sample sequenced in a study of blood T cells in healthy people across ages. Combining a sample-barcoded 5' primer with a J-beta primer mix, a second PCR ran for roughly 7 to 12 cycles. TCRdb reprocessed the 5' RACE reads with MiXCR, giving one entry per CDR3 protein. Altogether 950,000 to 1,200,000 distinct CDR3 sequences are present, roughly two fifths being singletons, with the ten largest covering 10% to 15%. Sequenced material: blood. The receptors originated from a young man in good health.

The rearrangement joins TRBV7-2 to TRBJ2-3; 8 bases are a match to TRBD2. This CDR3 has 17 amino acids. Unmatched junction bases numbered 10, after V lost 1 base and J lost 4 bases. The germline CDR1 and CDR2 sequences are SGHTA and FQGNSA. This CDR3 reads CASSLEGAGAVSDTQYF. DNA of the CDR3: TGTGCCAGCAGCTTAGAAGGAGCGGGGGCCGTCTCAGATACGCAGTATTTT.

The V call is TRBV4-3, the J call TRBJ1-1; no definite D call. Trimming stripped 1 base from V and 2 bases from J, with 11 bases between. This CDR3 comprises 15 residues. Looked up from germline, CDR1 is LGHNA and CDR2 is YSLEER. This CDR3 is CASSQGALLNTEAFF. CDR3 coding DNA: TGCGCCAGCAGCCAAGGGGCACTCTTAAACACTGAAGCTTTCTTT.

This rearrangement joins TRBV2 to TRBJ1-5; D is uncertain. In germline, CDR1 is SNHLY, CDR2 FYNNEI. The length of the CDR3 is 14 residues. V was clipped by 6 bases and J by 7 bases, with 16 bases between them. The CDR3 loop reads CASRNRISLQPQHF. The CDR3 DNA is TGTGCCAGCAGGAATCGGATAAGTTTACAGCCCCAGCATTTT.

The V gene is TRBV5-1, the J gene TRBJ1-4; 7 nucleotides agree with TRBD1. CDR3 length: 15 amino acids. The trim removed 6 bases at V and 5 bases at J, leaving 10 bases unmatched. Per the germline V gene, CDR1 is SGHRS and CDR2 is YFSETQ. The CDR3 reads CASNALGQQNEKLFF. The CDR3 DNA reads as TGCGCCAGCAACGCCCTGGGACAGCAGAATGAAAAACTGTTTTTT.

This clonotype was seen a handful of times. The chain joins TRBV20-1 to TRBJ2-1, with 8 bases matching TRBD1. Trimming cost V 5 bases and J 9 bases; bases outside gene matches: 9. Germline V gives CDR1 DFQATT, CDR2 SNEGSKA (reference sequence). The CDR3 is 13 residues long. CDR3 sequence reads: CSAVQGAQGEQFF. CDR3 nucleotides: TGCAGTGCTGTCCAGGGGGCTCAGGGTGAGCAGTTCTTC.

The rearrangement links TRBV4-1 to TRBJ1-4, with 8 positions matching TRBD1. The CDR3 length is 14 residues. Germline CDR1 and CDR2: MGHRA and YSYEKL. Losses at the gene ends were 3 bases for V and 8 bases for J; bases not matched to a gene: 5. The CDR3 is CASSQDRAGEKLFF. In DNA, the CDR3 is TGCGCCAGCAGCCAGGACAGGGCGGGGGAAAAACTGTTTTTT.

This clonotype has a handful of counts. V usage is TRBV20-1 and J usage is TRBJ2-3, with 13 bases matching TRBD2. Germline V CDR1 and CDR2: DFQATT, SNEGSKA (reference sequence). The CDR3 contains 18 residues. V shed 5 bases and J 2 bases; nucleotides not matched to a gene: 13. The CDR3 spells CSAFQPRGLAGDTDTQYF. The CDR3 coding sequence is TGCAGTGCTTTTCAACCAAGAGGACTAGCGGGGGACACAGATACGCAGTATTTT.